Presented here are 10 T cell receptor beta chains from one specimen sequenced in a study of cytomegalovirus exposure and HLA in healthy donors. PCR was performed using 60 Vbeta and 13 Jbeta primers. Only in-frame clones appear in the TCRdb table, and some are missing; sequencing was by immunoSEQ multiplex PCR. This sample contains more than 95,000 clones. The sequencing sample was made of PBMCs. The origin of the receptors is a man aged 35 to 55 in good health and CMV-seronegative.

The CDR3 DNA reads TGTGCCAGCAGCTTAGAGGCGGGCTCCTCCTACGAGCAGTACTTC. Its protein is CASSLEAGSSYEQYF. This chain joins TRBV7-2 and TRBJ2-7; possibly TRBD2 for D (5 bases). V lost 1 base, J lost 0 bases, and 10 bases lay in between. Looked up from germline, CDR1 is SGHTA and CDR2 is FQGNSA. This CDR3 region has 15 residues.

This rearrangement joins TRBV28 to TRBJ2-7; TRBD2 agrees at 13 bases. The CDR3 is 15 residues long. The ends lost 6 bases at V and 1 base at J; junction bases unmatched: 3. The V gene's germline CDR1 is MDHEN and CDR2 SYDVKM. This CDR3 reads CASRRLAGGSYEQYF. The CDR3 nucleotides are TGTGCCAGCAGGAGACTAGCGGGAGGATCCTACGAGCAGTACTTC.

V gene TRBV6-5 combines with J gene TRBJ2-7; a possible D gene is TRBD1 (7 bases). The CDR3 totals 14 residues. Germline values: CDR1 MNHEY, CDR2 SVGAGI. Trimming left V 4 bases short and J 6 bases short, with 16 bases between. The CDR3 nucleotides are TGTGCCAGCAGTTCCCTAGCGACAGGGATCGAGCAGTACTTC. This codes for CASSSLATGIEQYF.

The genes are TRBV5-1 and TRBJ1-6; 7 nucleotides match TRBD1. V dropped 4 bases and J dropped 7; count of bases not matched to a gene: 5. The CDR3 is made up of 14 amino acids. Germline values: CDR1 SGHRS, CDR2 YFSETQ. The CDR3 protein is CASSPGQLNSPLHF. CDR3 DNA sequence: TGCGCCAGCAGCCCGGGACAGCTAAATTCACCCCTCCACTTT. The variable domain in full, with the rest retrieved from reference TRBV5-1 and TRBJ1-6, is KAGVTQTPRYLIKTRGQQVTLSCSPISGHRSVSWYQQTPGQGLQFLFEYFSETQRNKGNFPGRFSGRQFSNSRSEMNVSTLELGDSALYLCASSPGQLNSPLHFGNGTRLTVT.

The chain recombines TRBV15 with TRBJ2-1; 9 positions agree with TRBD2. CDR3 length equals 19 residues. V was pared by 1 base and J by 0 bases, with 10 bases of the junction left unmatched. The germline V gene encodes CDR1 LNHNV and CDR2 YYDKDF (reference sequence). For the CDR3, the DNA is TGTGCCACCAGCAGAGGGGGACGGCTAGCGGGAAGCTCCTACAATGAGCAGTTCTTC. Translation gives CATSRGGRLAGSSYNEQFF. The full variable domain, in which reference TRBV15 and TRBJ2-1 provide the parts outside the CDR3, is DAMVIQNPRYQVTQFGKPVTLSCSQTLNHNVMYWYQQKSSQAPKLLFHYYDKDFNNEADTPDNFQSRRPNTSFCFLDIRSPGLGDTAMYLCATSRGGRLAGSSYNEQFFGPGTRLTVL.

The J gene is TRBJ2-2, the V gene TRBV5-4; D is unresolved. In germline, CDR1 is SGHNT, CDR2 YYREEE (reference sequence). There are 12 residues in the CDR3. Trimming removed 0 bases from V and 7 bases from J, with 4 bases in between. CDR3 sequence: CASSLGDGELFF. The CDR3 DNA sequence: TGTGCCAGCAGCTTGGGAGACGGGGAGCTGTTTTTT.

The J gene is TRBJ1-1, the V gene TRBV11-3; TRBD1 aligns across 7 bases. Trimming cost V 5 bases and J 3 bases; bases outside gene matches: 6. CDR1 is SGHNT and CDR2 is YENEEA in the germline V gene. The CDR3 spans 14 residues. CDR3 loop: CASSLTGTDTEAFF. The CDR3 bases are TGTGCCAGCAGCCTCACCGGGACAGACACTGAAGCTTTCTTT.

The gene calls are TRBV30 and TRBJ2-6; D not certain. Germline V gives CDR1 GTSNPN, CDR2 SVGIG (reference sequence). V was pared by 0 bases and J by 1 base, with 7 bases between. The CDR3 runs to 15 residues. CDR3 sequence: CAWSVSRSGANVLTF. The CDR3 bases are TGTGCCTGGAGTGTGTCCAGATCTGGGGCCAACGTCCTGACTTTC.

This chain joins TRBV28 and TRBJ2-5; TRBD2 matches at 7 bases. The length of the CDR3 is 16 residues. Germline values: CDR1 MDHEN, CDR2 SYDVKM. V dropped 7 bases and J dropped 0; count of bases not matched to a gene: 11. CDR3 coding DNA: TGTGCCAGCACCCCTTTTGGGGGAGGGTACCAAGAGACCCAGTACTTC. Protein: CASTPFGGGYQETQYF.

V usage is TRBV4-1 and J usage is TRBJ2-3, with D possibly TRBD1 on 6 matching bases. The CDR3 consists of 15 residues. Germline lookup yields CDR1 MGHRA and CDR2 YSYEKL. V was shortened by 0 bases and J by 5 bases, with 12 bases between the two germline ends. CDR3 region: CASSQDPQGRDTQYF. CDR3 DNA: TGCGCCAGCAGCCAAGACCCACAGGGACGAGATACGCAGTATTTT.